This passage covers 20 T cell receptor beta chains from one sample sequenced in a study of T cell changes during pregnancy in multiple sclerosis (dated by TCRdb to between 2018 and 2021). Receptors were amplified or captured by the immunoSEQ multiplex PCR assay. Imported from immuneACCESS, the table was reduced by TCRdb to in-frame sequences with V and J called. These copies leave out some clones; in studies compared against another copy, an unresolved V gene accounts for under half, and the cause of the remainder is not known. The sample table contains approximately 130,000 clones; only one count was recorded for less than 97% of them. The top ten clonotypes cover 0.44% of the sample. Sequenced material: peripheral blood, taken after pregnancy. The receptors were sampled from a female donor with multiple sclerosis, enrolled in a pregnancy study.

This chain links TRBV28 with TRBJ1-5, with D possibly TRBD1 on 5 matching bases. Trimming removed 1 base from V and 5 bases from J, with 15 bases in between. The CDR3 runs 16 residues. CDR1 is MDHEN, CDR2 SYDVKM, per germline. CDR3 residues: CASSLLVGANYQPQHF. CDR3 coding DNA: TGTGCCAGCAGTTTATTGGTAGGGGCCAACTATCAGCCCCAGCATTTT.

The J gene is TRBJ2-7, the V gene TRBV5-1, with 10 bases matching TRBD2. The ends lost 3 bases at V and 6 bases at J; junction bases unmatched: 6. The germline CDR1 and CDR2 sequences are SGHRS and YFSETQ. The CDR3 sequence is 14 residues long. The CDR3 here is CASSSGGLAFEQYF. The CDR3 DNA sequence: TGCGCCAGCAGCTCCGGGGGACTAGCGTTCGAGCAGTACTTC.

The chain carries TRBV5-6 and TRBJ1-3; D is ambiguous. Trimming stripped 2 bases from V and 0 bases from J, with 6 bases between. The length of the CDR3 is 14 residues. Germline V gene sequence: CDR1 SGHDT, CDR2 YYEEEE. The CDR3 here is CASSLQNSGNTIYF. CDR3 DNA: TGTGCCAGCAGCTTACAAAACTCTGGAAACACCATATATTTT.

This chain uses TRBV10-1 with TRBJ2-5; D may be TRBD2 (5 bases). This CDR3 spans 10 amino acids. Germline V CDR1 and CDR2: WNHNN, SYGVQD (reference sequence). Here the CDR3 DNA reads TGCGCAAGGGAGACAGAGACCCAGTACTTC. As protein: CARETETQYF.

V usage is TRBV28 and J usage is TRBJ2-5, with TRBD1 as a possible D gene (6 bases). This CDR3 comprises 12 residues. CDR1 MDHEN and CDR2 SYDVKM come from the germline V gene. V lost 10 bases and J lost 4, with 13 bases in between. The CDR3 region is CATLKGGETQYF. CDR3 DNA sequence: TGTGCCACCCTAAAAGGGGGAGAGACCCAGTACTTC. The variable domain in full, completed from reference TRBV28 and TRBJ2-5, reads DVKVTQSSRYLVKRTGEKVFLECVQDMDHENMFWYRQDPGLGLRLIYFSYDVKMKEKGDIPEGYSVSREKKERFSLILESASTNQTSMYLCATLKGGETQYFGPGTRLLVL.

The chain combines TRBV9 with TRBJ2-3; possible D gene TRBD2, 6 bases. V dropped 2 bases and J dropped 1 base, with 14 bases sitting between them. The length of the CDR3 is 16 residues. CDR1 and CDR2 (germline): SGDLS, YYNGEE. CDR3 protein: CASSVGAGSRTDTQYF. DNA of the CDR3: TGTGCCAGCAGCGTGGGAGCGGGTTCTCGCACAGATACGCAGTATTTT.

This clone appeared a single time. V is TRBV19 and J is TRBJ2-4; possibly TRBD2 for D (5 bases). The CDR3 is 13 amino acids. CDR1 and CDR2 (germline): LNHDA, SQIVND (reference sequence). The V end was cut by 3 bases, the J end by 8 bases, with 11 bases between. CDR3: CASSIAYGDIQYF. CDR3 bases: TGTGCCAGTAGTATTGCATACGGGGACATTCAGTACTTC.

V and J are TRBV4-3 and TRBJ2-4; D is unresolved. Trimming cost V 0 bases and J 7 bases, with 10 bases left between them. Germline CDR1 LGHNA, CDR2 YSLEER. The CDR3 runs to 14 residues. Here the CDR3 reads CASSQDLFGNIQYF. The DNA for the CDR3 is TGCGCCAGCAGCCAAGATCTGTTCGGGAACATTCAGTACTTC.

The chain links TRBV7-3 to TRBJ1-5; D unresolved. The CDR3 length is 11 residues. The germline CDR1 and CDR2 sequences are SGHTA and FQGTGA. The V end lost 5 bases, the J end lost 8 bases, and 7 bases lay between the germline ends. The CDR3 DNA reads as TGTGCCAGCAGCCCCGGGGAGCCCCAGCATTTT. This encodes CASSPGEPQHF. The variable domain in full, with the rest retrieved from reference TRBV7-3 and TRBJ1-5, is GAGVSQTPSNKVTEKGKYVELRCDPISGHTALYWYRQSLGQGPEFLIYFQGTGAADDSGLPNDRFFAVRPEGSVSTLKIQRTERGDSAVYLCASSPGEPQHFGDGTRLSIL.

This chain uses TRBV27 with TRBJ2-1, with TRBD2 matching 7 bases. This CDR3 has 15 amino acids. The germline CDR1 and CDR2 sequences are MNHEY and SMNVEV (reference sequence). The ends lost 6 bases at V and 4 bases at J; junction bases unmatched: 9. CDR3 residues: CASRNERDDYNEQFF. The CDR3 nucleotides read TGTGCCAGCAGAAACGAGCGGGACGATTACAATGAGCAGTTCTTC.

The J gene is TRBJ2-1, the V gene TRBV11-3; 7 nucleotides agree with TRBD2. The CDR3 runs 15 residues. V shed 5 bases and J 4 bases; nucleotides not matched to a gene: 8. In germline, CDR1 is SGHNT, CDR2 YENEEA. CDR3 sequence reads: CASSGGSGLYNEQFF. The CDR3 region has the DNA TGTGCCAGCAGCGGGGGTAGCGGGCTTTACAATGAGCAGTTCTTC.

CDR3 amino acids: CASLPGTISYNEQFF. DNA of the CDR3: TGTGCCAGTTTGCCCGGGACAATCTCCTACAATGAGCAGTTCTTC. The chain has TRBV2 and TRBJ2-1; tentatively, D is TRBD1 (6 bases). The germline gives CDR1 SNHLY, CDR2 FYNNEI. The CDR3 is 15 amino acids. The V gene lost 9 bases and the J gene lost 0 bases, with 15 bases spanning the gap.

The chain couples TRBV11-3 to TRBJ2-5; unclear D gene. Trimming stripped 2 bases from V and 0 bases from J, with 7 bases between. This CDR3 contains 14 residues. Germline loops: CDR1 SGHNT, CDR2 YENEEA. The CDR3 nucleotides are TGTGCCAGCAGCTTATCCGACAACCAAGAGACCCAGTACTTC. Residues: CASSLSDNQETQYF.

In its sample, this clone was seen a few times. This rearrangement joins TRBV6-5 to TRBJ1-1; D gene uncertain. Germline values: CDR1 MNHEY, CDR2 SVGAGI. This CDR3 has 14 amino acids. With 2 bases removed from V and 0 bases from J, the gap between germline ends came to 7 bases. CDR3 in DNA: TGTGCCAGCAGTTACAGCCGGGTGAACACTGAAGCTTTCTTT. This translates into CASSYSRVNTEAFF.

The chain has TRBV7-2 and TRBJ1-3; 8 bases line up with TRBD1. V lost 0 bases, J lost 8 bases, and 3 bases stayed unmatched. Germline V CDR1 and CDR2: SGHTA, FQGNSA. This CDR3 comprises 14 residues. CDR3 nucleotide sequence: TGTGCCAGCAGCTTAGCGAGGACAGGGTACACCATATATTTT. It is translated as CASSLARTGYTIYF.

The chain combines TRBV5-1 with TRBJ2-5; D call uncertain. Germline assignment: CDR1 SGHRS and CDR2 YFSETQ. CDR3 length: 12 residues. V dropped 0 bases and J dropped 5 bases, with 5 bases sitting between them. This CDR3 reads CASSLVLETQYF. The CDR3 nucleotides read TGCGCCAGCAGCTTGGTCCTGGAGACCCAGTACTTC. The variable domain in full, completed from reference TRBV5-1 and TRBJ2-5, reads KAGVTQTPRYLIKTRGQQVTLSCSPISGHRSVSWYQQTPGQGLQFLFEYFSETQRNKGNFPGRFSGRQFSNSRSEMNVSTLELGDSALYLCASSLVLETQYFGPGTRLLVL.

This chain links TRBV9 with TRBJ2-1; no clear D gene. This CDR3 comprises 13 residues. The V gene's germline CDR1 is SGDLS and CDR2 YYNGEE. The ends were cut back, 0 bases at V and 8 bases at J, with 9 bases in the middle. The CDR3 DNA is TGTGCCAGCAGCGTAGACGGAGTGCATGAGCAGTTCTTC. Protein: CASSVDGVHEQFF.

CDR3 residues: CASSIGAGGFDEQFF. DNA for the CDR3: TGTGCCAGTAGTATCGGAGCGGGAGGTTTCGATGAGCAGTTCTTC. This chain connects TRBV19 to TRBJ2-1; TRBD2 matches at 9 bases. V lost 3 bases and J lost 8; bases outside the gene matches: 8. Germline V gene data show CDR1 as LNHDA and CDR2 as SQIVND (reference sequence). The length of the CDR3 is 15 residues.

This clone was observed a single time. The DNA of the CDR3 is TGTGCCATCCGTTTTCATGTGGGAGATAGCGGGGAGCTGTTTTTT. Translating it yields CAIRFHVGDSGELFF. V and J are TRBV6-1 and TRBJ2-2; possible D gene TRBD2, 5 bases. Germline CDR1 is MNHNS and CDR2 is SASEGT. The CDR3 length is 15 residues. The V and J ends lost 10 bases and 7 bases respectively, with 22 bases between them.

This rearrangement joins TRBV28 to TRBJ1-5; TRBD1 might be the D (6 bases). Per germline, CDR1 MDHEN and CDR2 SYDVKM. The V end was cut by 7 bases, the J end by 0 bases, with 10 bases between. CDR3 length: 14 residues. The CDR3: CASITQGSNQPQHF. As DNA, the CDR3 is TGTGCCAGCATAACACAGGGTAGCAATCAGCCCCAGCATTTT.